The clone carrying this TCR beta chain was counted ten times or more. The antigen remains undetermined. Unsorted libraries were generated from 2 million PBMCs held at -80 degrees C. The trim removed 5 bases at V and 6 bases at J, leaving 4 bases unmatched. The CDR3 loop spans 14 amino acids. CDR1 and CDR2 (germline): KGHDR, SFDVKD. Each TCR transcript was tagged with a 10-nucleotide random UMI during 5'RACE. TCRdb re-called the 5' RACE reads with MiXCR, one entry per CDR3 protein. The table has approximately 66,000 distinct CDR3 sequences, around 3.3% seen once. The entry originates in a study of neurological immune-mediated disorders. Findings and limits, study-wide: Expanded clones shared no CDR3 amino acid sequences across subjects, suggesting private repertoires in all groups.

The J gene is TRBJ2-3, the V gene TRBV24-1; 10 nucleotides match TRBD2. The origin of this receptor is a man aged 35 to 55 with multiple sclerosis. The specimen was PBMCs. CDR3: CATSGASGSDTQYF. CDR3 nucleotide sequence: TGTGCCACCAGTGGGGCTAGCGGGAGCGATACGCAGTATTTT.